The entry that follows covers one TCR beta chain sequence. Its antigen is currently unknown. Treatment indicated: oral pan-JAK inhibitor, 5-10 mg twice daily. These data are taken from a study of CD8+ T cells in alopecia areata. Study summary: Treated patients swallowed 5 to 10 mg of oral tofacitinib twice daily. Study findings and constraints: Clarity of TCR sharing across patients fell short of that in mice, possibly HLA-related.

Germline lookup yields CDR1 MGHRA and CDR2 YSYEKL. The CDR3 runs 12 residues. V was clipped by 6 bases and J by 10 bases, with 12 bases between them. Sequencing relied on a cDNA template that was reverse transcribed from extracted RNA. TCRdb's table, derived via immunoSEQ multiplex PCR, lists solely in-frame clones and lacks some. Among some 99,000 clones listed, around 60% were seen once. The V call is TRBV4-1, the J call TRBJ2-2; D gene unclear. The source is a human donor with alopecia areata. The material sequenced was CD8+ T cells sorted from blood, taken at week 4, from a patient treated with tofacitinib. Here the CDR3 DNA reads TGCGCCAGCAGTAGCCAGGCCCCGGAGCTGTTTTTT. Translated, it gives CASSSQAPELFF.